The 9 T cell receptor beta chains reported below all come from one sample, sequenced in a study of cytomegalovirus exposure and HLA in healthy donors. PCR amplification relied on 60 Vbeta primers (plus 13 Jbeta primers). The protocol was immunoSEQ multiplex PCR, while the TCRdb copy is restricted to in-frame clones and leaves out a portion. Among approximately 130,000 clones listed, roughly 79% were seen once. Sequencing was carried out using PBMCs. All receptors derive from a woman between 50 and 59 years old in good health and CMV-seronegative.

The chain couples TRBV4-2 to TRBJ1-1; 11 bases are shared with TRBD1. V was clipped by 1 base and J by 5 bases; unmatched bases: 3. CDR1 and CDR2 (germline): LGHNA, YNFKEQ. The CDR3 runs 15 residues. Here the CDR3 DNA reads TGTGCCAGCAGCCAAGCGGGACAGGGGGGTACTGAAGCTTTCTTT. This codes for CASSQAGQGGTEAFF.

V is TRBV6-1 and J is TRBJ1-2; no clear D gene. CDR1 is MNHNS and CDR2 is SASEGT in the germline V gene. The V end lost 2 bases, the J end lost 12 bases, and 16 bases lay between the germline ends. CDR3 length equals 13 residues. As DNA, the CDR3 is TGTGCCAGCAGTGAAAGTGTTATAGCCCTACACACCTTC. Translation: CASSESVIALHTF.

The chain recombines TRBV19 with TRBJ2-1, with TRBD1 matching 9 bases. Germline CDR1 is LNHDA and CDR2 is SQIVND (reference sequence). The length of the CDR3 is 15 residues. The trim removed 6 bases at V and 9 bases at J, leaving 12 bases unmatched. The CDR3, as DNA: TGTGCCAGTAGGACTTGGGGACAGGGCGACAGTGAGCAGTTCTTC. This sequence encodes CASRTWGQGDSEQFF.

CDR3 coding DNA: TGTGCCATCTCCAGGGAAGCTTTCTTT. Translating it yields CAISREAFF. The V gene is TRBV10-3, the J gene TRBJ1-1, with D uncertain. With 8 bases removed from V and 8 bases from J, the gap between germline ends came to 6 bases. The CDR3 sequence is 9 residues long. CDR1 is ENHRY and CDR2 is SYGVKD in the germline V gene.

The chain couples TRBV5-8 to TRBJ1-1; possible D gene TRBD1, 6 bases. This CDR3 is 15 amino acids long. The ends were cut back, 5 bases at V and 1 base at J, with 15 bases in the middle. Germline V gene data show CDR1 as SGHTS and CDR2 as YDEGEE. CDR3 protein: CASSLTGLSNTEAFF. The DNA of the CDR3 is TGTGCCAGCAGTCTCACAGGGCTCTCGAACACTGAAGCTTTCTTT.

The chain has TRBV5-1 and TRBJ2-7; 12 bases align to TRBD1. This CDR3 spans 16 amino acids. CDR1 SGHRS and CDR2 YFSETQ come from the germline V gene. Unmatched junction bases numbered 5, after V lost 0 bases and J lost 4 bases. The CDR3 here is CASSLVGTGGAYEQYF. CDR3 nucleotides: TGCGCCAGCAGCTTGGTGGGGACAGGGGGCGCGTACGAGCAGTACTTC.

The rearrangement joins TRBV28 to TRBJ1-1; possibly TRBD1 for D (6 bases). Germline CDR1 and CDR2: MDHEN and SYDVKM. CDR3 length: 13 amino acids. Trimming took 7 bases from V and 1 from J, leaving 10 bases between them. The CDR3 DNA follows: TGTGCCAGCAAACCGGGACAGAACACTGAAGCTTTCTTT. This sequence encodes CASKPGQNTEAFF.

CDR3 in DNA: TGTGCCAGCAGGAGGGACAGTAAGGGCACTGAAGCTTTCTTT. It yields the protein CASRRDSKGTEAFF. The chain employs TRBV6-6 and TRBJ1-1; 7 bases map to TRBD1. The CDR3 covers 14 residues. The V gene's germline CDR1 is MNHNY and CDR2 SVGAGI (reference sequence). V was clipped by 6 bases and J by 4 bases; unmatched bases: 8.

The DNA for the CDR3 is TGTGCCAGCTCACCAGAACGGGGGTACGAGCAGTACTTC. This encodes CASSPERGYEQYF. V and J are TRBV18 and TRBJ2-7; a weak D match, TRBD2 (6 bases). CDR3 length equals 13 residues. Germline V gene lookup returns CDR1 KGHSH and CDR2 LQKENI. Deletions cut 2 bases from V and 4 bases from J, with 9 bases between.